This T cell receptor beta chain is drawn from a study of early T cells in non-severe SARS-CoV-2 infection. Study at large: Sequencing input comprised bulk RNA from unsorted whole blood; chain pairing was not available.

This clonotype was observed a handful of times. Researchers tagged individual cDNA molecules with unique molecular identifiers. In TCRdb, the 5' RACE reads were re-called with MiXCR into one record per CDR3 protein. The data hold tens of thousands of distinct CDR3 sequences, with roughly a sixth observed a single time. Sequencing was done on a sample of whole blood. The TCR originated in an adult who was a healthcare worker with PCR-confirmed SARS-CoV-2 infection or an uninfected control (not recorded which).

CDR3 sequence (DNA): TGTGCCAGCACCCACCCAGGGTACGACACTGAAGCTTTCTTT. Protein product: CASTHPGYDTEAFF. V usage is TRBV28 and J usage is TRBJ1-1; possibly TRBD1 for D (5 bases). CDR1 MDHEN and CDR2 SYDVKM come from the germline V gene. CDR3 size: 14 residues. Trimming removed 7 bases from V and 3 bases from J, with 15 bases in between.